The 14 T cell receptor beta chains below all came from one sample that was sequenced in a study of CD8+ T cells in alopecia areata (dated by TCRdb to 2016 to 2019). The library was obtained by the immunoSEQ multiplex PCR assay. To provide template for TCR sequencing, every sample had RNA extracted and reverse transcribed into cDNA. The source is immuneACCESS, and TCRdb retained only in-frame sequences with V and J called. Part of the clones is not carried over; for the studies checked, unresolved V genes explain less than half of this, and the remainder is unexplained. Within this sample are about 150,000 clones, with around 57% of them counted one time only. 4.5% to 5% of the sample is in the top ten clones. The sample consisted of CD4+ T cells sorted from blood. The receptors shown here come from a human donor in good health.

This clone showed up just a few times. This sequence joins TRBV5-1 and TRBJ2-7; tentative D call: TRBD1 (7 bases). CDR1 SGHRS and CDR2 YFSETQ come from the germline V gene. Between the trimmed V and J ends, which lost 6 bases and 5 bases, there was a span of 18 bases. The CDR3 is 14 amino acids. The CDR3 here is CASMALGGGNEQYF. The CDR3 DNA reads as TGCGCCAGCATGGCCCTAGGGGGCGGGAACGAGCAGTACTTC.

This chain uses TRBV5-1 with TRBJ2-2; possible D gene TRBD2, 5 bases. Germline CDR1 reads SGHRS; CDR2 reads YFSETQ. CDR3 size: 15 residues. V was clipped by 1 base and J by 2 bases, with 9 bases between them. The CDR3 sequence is CASSLIGVNTGELFF. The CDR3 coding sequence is TGCGCCAGCAGCTTGATCGGGGTTAACACCGGGGAGCTGTTTTTT.

CDR3 DNA sequence: TGTGCCTGCGATAGCGGGAGTGGAGGACAAGAGACCCAGTACTTC. Protein sequence: CACDSGSGGQETQYF. The rearrangement joins TRBV30 to TRBJ2-5, with 9 positions matching TRBD2. Germline CDR1 and CDR2: GTSNPN and SVGIG (reference sequence). V shed 6 bases and J 2 bases; nucleotides not matched to a gene: 10. The CDR3 is 15 residues long.

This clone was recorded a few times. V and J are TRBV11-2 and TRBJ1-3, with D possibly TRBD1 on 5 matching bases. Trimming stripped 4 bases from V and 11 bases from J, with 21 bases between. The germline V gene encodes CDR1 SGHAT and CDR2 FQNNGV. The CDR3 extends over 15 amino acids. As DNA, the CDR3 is TGTGCCAGCAGCTCTTCCTTTGAACACCGAGGGGCCATATATTTT. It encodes CASSSSFEHRGAIYF.

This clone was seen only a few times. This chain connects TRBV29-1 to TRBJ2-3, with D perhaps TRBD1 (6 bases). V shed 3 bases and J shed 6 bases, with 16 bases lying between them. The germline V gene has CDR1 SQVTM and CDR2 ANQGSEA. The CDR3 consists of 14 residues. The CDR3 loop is CSVDGRGWRDTQYF. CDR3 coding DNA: TGCAGCGTTGACGGCAGGGGATGGAGGGATACGCAGTATTTT.

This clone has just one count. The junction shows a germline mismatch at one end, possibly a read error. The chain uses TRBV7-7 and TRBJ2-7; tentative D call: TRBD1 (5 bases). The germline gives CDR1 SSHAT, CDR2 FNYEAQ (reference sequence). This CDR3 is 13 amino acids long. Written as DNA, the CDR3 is TGTGCTAGCAGCTTGAGCATCCAGGGCGAGCAGTACTTC. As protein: CASSLSIQGEQYF.

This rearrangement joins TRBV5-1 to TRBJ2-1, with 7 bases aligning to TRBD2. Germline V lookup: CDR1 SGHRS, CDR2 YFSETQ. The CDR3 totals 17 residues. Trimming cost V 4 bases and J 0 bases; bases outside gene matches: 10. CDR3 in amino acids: CASSGHQREGSYNEQFF. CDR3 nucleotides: TGCGCCAGCAGCGGTCACCAGCGGGAAGGCTCCTACAATGAGCAGTTCTTC.

CDR3 coding DNA: TGCGCCAGCAGCTTGTTGGGGACTAAAACCTACAATGAGCAGTTCTTC. Translating gives CASSLLGTKTYNEQFF. The chain joins TRBV5-1 to TRBJ2-1, with TRBD2 identical over 7 bases. The V segment lost 1 base and the J segment 2 bases; nucleotides outside the gene matches: 6. CDR1 is SGHRS and CDR2 is YFSETQ in the germline V gene. This CDR3 is 16 amino acids long.

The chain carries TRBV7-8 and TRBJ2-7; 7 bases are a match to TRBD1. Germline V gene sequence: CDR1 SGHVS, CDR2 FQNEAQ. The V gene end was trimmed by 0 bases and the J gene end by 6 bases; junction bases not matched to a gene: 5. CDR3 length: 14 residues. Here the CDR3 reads CASSLAGQAPEQYF. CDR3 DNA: TGTGCCAGCAGCTTAGCCGGACAGGCCCCCGAGCAGTACTTC.

The CDR3 sequence: CASSFTWGNSGHEQYF. CDR3 nucleotides: TGTGCCAGTAGTTTCACTTGGGGAAATAGCGGTCACGAGCAGTACTTC. The chain joins TRBV19 to TRBJ2-7; D possibly corresponds to TRBD2 (6 bases). Germline CDR1 LNHDA, CDR2 SQIVND (reference sequence). V was cut by 5 bases and J by 5 bases, with 22 bases left in between. This CDR3 has 16 amino acids.

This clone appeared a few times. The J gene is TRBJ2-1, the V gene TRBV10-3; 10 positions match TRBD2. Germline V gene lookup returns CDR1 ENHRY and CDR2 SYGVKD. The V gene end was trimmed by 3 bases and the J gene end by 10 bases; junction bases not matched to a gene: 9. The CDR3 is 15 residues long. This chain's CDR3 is CAISDSAGGPEEQFF. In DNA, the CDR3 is TGTGCCATCAGTGATTCAGCGGGAGGGCCGGAGGAGCAGTTCTTC.

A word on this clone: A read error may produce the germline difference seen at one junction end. The CDR3 sequence is CASSSSMLPGPNF. CDR3 DNA: TGTGCCAGCAGCTCCTCAATGCTTCCGGGACCTAACTTC. The chain links TRBV11-2 to TRBJ2-5; either TRBD1 or TRBD2 may supply D (5 bases each). CDR1 SGHAT and CDR2 FQNNGV come from the germline V gene. This CDR3 spans 13 amino acids.

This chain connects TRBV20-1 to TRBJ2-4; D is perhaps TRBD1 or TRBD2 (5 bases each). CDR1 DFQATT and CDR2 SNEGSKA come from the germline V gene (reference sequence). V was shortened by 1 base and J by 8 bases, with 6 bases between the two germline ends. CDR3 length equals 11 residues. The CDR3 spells CSARVGDIQYF. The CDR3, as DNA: TGCAGTGCTAGAGTGGGGGACATTCAGTACTTC.

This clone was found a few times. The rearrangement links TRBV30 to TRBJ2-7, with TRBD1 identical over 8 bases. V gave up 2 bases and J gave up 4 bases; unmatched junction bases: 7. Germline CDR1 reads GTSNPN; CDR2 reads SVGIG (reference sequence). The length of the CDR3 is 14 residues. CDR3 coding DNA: TGTGCCTGGAGTAATGACAGGGGCGGGTACGAGCAGTACTTC. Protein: CAWSNDRGGYEQYF.